The clone carrying this TCR beta chain was recorded only once. The CDR3 length is 14 residues. Trimming took off 6 bases at V and 3 bases at J, with 13 bases between the two ends. Germline loops: CDR1 MNHEY, CDR2 SVGAGI. This sample was included in a study of blood T cell repertoires in COVID-19. Profiled with immunoSEQ multiplex PCR; TCRdb holds only in-frame clones, not every one. This sample has about 120,000 clones, with roughly four fifths found just once. This TCR was recovered from a human donor in a cohort sampled during active COVID-19. The chain combines TRBV6-5 with TRBJ2-3; TRBD2 is a possible D gene (6 bases). Sequenced: peripheral blood. The CDR3 DNA reads TGTGCCAGCAGGCTGGGACTCCTTACAGATACGCAGTATTTT. Protein: CASRLGLLTDTQYF.